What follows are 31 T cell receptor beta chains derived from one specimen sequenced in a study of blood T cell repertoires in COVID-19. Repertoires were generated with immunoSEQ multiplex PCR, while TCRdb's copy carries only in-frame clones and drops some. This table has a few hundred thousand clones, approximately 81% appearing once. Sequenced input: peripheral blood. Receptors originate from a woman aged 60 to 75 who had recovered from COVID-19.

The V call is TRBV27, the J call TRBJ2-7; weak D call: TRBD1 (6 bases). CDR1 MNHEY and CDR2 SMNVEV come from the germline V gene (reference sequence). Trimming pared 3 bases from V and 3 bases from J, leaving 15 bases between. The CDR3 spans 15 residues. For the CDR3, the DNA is TGTGCCAGCAGTTTCTCCTCCCAGGGGCTCTACGAGCAGTACTTC. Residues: CASSFSSQGLYEQYF.

CDR3 in amino acids: CAWTSILATNTDTQYF. CDR3 sequence (DNA): TGTGCCTGGACCTCTATACTAGCGACAAACACAGATACGCAGTATTTT. The rearrangement joins TRBV30 to TRBJ2-3, with 7 nucleotides matching TRBD2. Looked up from germline, CDR1 is GTSNPN and CDR2 is SVGIG (reference sequence). Trimming took 4 bases from V and 2 from J; bases not matched to a gene: 12. This CDR3 has 16 amino acids.

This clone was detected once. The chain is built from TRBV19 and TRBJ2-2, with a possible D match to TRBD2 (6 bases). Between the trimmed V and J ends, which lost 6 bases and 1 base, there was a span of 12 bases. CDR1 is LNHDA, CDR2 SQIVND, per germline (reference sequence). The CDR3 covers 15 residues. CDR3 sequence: CASRLAGQNTGELFF. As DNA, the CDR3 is TGTGCCAGTAGATTGGCGGGGCAGAACACCGGGGAGCTGTTTTTT.

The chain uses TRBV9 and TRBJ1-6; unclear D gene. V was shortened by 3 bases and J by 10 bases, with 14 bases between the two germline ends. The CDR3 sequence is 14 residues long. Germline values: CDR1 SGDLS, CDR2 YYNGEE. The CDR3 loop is CASSASSRESPLHF. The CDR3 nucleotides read TGTGCCAGCAGCGCCTCTTCCCGGGAATCACCCCTCCACTTT.

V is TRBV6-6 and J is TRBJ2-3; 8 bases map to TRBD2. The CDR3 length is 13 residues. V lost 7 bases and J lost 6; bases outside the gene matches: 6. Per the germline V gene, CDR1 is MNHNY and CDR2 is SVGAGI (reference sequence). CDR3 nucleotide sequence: TGTGCCAGCACCGGGGGGGGCGGGGATACGCAGTATTTT. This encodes CASTGGGGDTQYF.

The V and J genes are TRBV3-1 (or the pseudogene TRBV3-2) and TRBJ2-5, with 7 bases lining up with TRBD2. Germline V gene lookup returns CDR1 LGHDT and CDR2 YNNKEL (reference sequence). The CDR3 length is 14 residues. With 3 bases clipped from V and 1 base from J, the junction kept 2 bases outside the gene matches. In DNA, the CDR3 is TGTGCCAGCAGCCAGGCTAGCGGCCAAGAGACCCAGTACTTC. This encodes CASSQASGQETQYF.

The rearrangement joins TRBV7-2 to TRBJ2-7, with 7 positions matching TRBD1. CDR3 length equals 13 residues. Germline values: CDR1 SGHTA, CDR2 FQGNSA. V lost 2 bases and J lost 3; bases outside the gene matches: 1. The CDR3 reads CASSLWDSYEQYF. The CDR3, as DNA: TGTGCCAGCAGCTTATGGGACAGCTACGAGCAGTACTTC.

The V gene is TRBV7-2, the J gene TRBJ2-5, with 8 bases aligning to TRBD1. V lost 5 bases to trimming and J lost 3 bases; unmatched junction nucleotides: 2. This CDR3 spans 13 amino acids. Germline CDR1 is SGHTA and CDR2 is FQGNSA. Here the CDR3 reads CASSRTGKETQYF. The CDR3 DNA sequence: TGTGCCAGCAGCCGGACAGGGAAAGAGACCCAGTACTTC.

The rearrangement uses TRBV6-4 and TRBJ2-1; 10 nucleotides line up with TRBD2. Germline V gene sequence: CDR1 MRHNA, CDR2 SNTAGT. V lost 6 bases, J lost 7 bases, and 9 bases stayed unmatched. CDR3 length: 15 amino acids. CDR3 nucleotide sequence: TGTGCCAGCAGATTGGCTAGCGGGGGTTGGAATGAGCAGTTCTTC. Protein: CASRLASGGWNEQFF.

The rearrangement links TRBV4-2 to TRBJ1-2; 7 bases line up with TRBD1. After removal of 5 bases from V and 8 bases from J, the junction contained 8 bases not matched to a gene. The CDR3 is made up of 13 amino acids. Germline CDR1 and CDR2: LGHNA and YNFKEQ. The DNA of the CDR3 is TGTGCCAGCAGCTCAGGGCGACAGGGAGGCTACACCTTC. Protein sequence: CASSSGRQGGYTF.

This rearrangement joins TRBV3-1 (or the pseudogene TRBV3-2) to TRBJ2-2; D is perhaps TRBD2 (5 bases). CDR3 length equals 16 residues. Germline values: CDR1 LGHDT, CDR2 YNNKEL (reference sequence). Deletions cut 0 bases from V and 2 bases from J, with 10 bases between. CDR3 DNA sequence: TGTGCCAGCAGCCAAGAGGGCGGGTATAACACCGGGGAGCTGTTTTTT. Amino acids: CASSQEGGYNTGELFF.

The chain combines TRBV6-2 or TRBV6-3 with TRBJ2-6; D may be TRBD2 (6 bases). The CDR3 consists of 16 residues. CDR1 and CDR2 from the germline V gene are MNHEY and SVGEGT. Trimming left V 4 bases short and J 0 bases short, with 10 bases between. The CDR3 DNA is TGTGCCAGCAGTTGGGACTGGAGCTCTGGGGCCAACGTCCTGACTTTC. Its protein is CASSWDWSSGANVLTF.

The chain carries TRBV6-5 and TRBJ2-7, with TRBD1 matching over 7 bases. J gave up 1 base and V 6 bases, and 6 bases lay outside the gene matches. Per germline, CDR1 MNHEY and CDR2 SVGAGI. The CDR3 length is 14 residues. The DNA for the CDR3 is TGTGCCAGCAGATCGACAGGGCGGTCCTACGAGCAGTACTTC. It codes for CASRSTGRSYEQYF.

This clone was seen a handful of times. The CDR3 loop reads CASNGGPSYNEQFF. The CDR3 region has the DNA TGTGCCAGCAACGGGGGGCCGAGCTACAATGAGCAGTTCTTC. The chain links TRBV5-4 to TRBJ2-1, with a tentative D call TRBD2 (7 bases). CDR3 size: 14 residues. Germline assignment: CDR1 SGHNT and CDR2 YYREEE (reference sequence). V gave up 6 bases and J gave up 3 bases, with 13 bases separating them.

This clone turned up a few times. The CDR3 DNA reads as TGCGCCAGCGCGGGAGCGGGGGAGCTGTTTTTT. This gives the protein CASAGAGELFF. The V and J genes are TRBV4-3 and TRBJ2-2, with TRBD2 identical over 7 bases. Germline V gene sequence: CDR1 LGHNA, CDR2 YSLEER. This CDR3 comprises 11 residues. V gave up 8 bases and J gave up 8 bases; unmatched junction bases: 2.

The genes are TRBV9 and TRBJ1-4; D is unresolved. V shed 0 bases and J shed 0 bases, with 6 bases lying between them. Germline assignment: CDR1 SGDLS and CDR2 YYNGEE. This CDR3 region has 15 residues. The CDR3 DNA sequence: TGTGCCAGCAGCGTAGCGGTGGCAACTAATGAAAAACTGTTTTTT. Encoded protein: CASSVAVATNEKLFF.

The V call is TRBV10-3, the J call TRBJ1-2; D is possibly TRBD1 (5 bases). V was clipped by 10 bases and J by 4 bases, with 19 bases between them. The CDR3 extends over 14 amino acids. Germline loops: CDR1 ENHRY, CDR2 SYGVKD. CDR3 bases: TGTGCCACCAATACAGACAGCTCCACCTATGGCTACACCTTC. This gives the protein CATNTDSSTYGYTF.

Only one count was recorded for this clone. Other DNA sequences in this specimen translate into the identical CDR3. The DNA of the CDR3 is TGTGCCAGCAGCGTAGCTACGAGGAACAATGAGCAGTTCTTC. Protein: CASSVATRNNEQFF. The chain links TRBV9 to TRBJ2-1; D gene uncertain. The germline V and J ends were trimmed by 0 bases and 5 bases, with 9 bases remaining between them. The CDR3 is 14 residues long. Germline CDR1 SGDLS, CDR2 YYNGEE. The complete variable domain, with remaining parts taken from reference TRBV9 and TRBJ2-1, reads DSGVTQTPKHLITATGQRVTLRCSPRSGDLSVYWYQQSLDQGLQFLIQYYNGEERAKGNILERFSAQQFPDLHSELNLSSLELGDSALYFCASSVATRNNEQFFGPGTRLTVL.

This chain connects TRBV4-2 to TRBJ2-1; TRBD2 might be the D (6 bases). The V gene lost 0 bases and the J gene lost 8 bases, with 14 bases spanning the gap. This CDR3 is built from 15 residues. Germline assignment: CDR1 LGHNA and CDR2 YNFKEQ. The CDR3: CASSQDGRIGDEQFF. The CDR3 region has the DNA TGTGCCAGCAGCCAAGATGGGAGGATCGGAGATGAGCAGTTCTTC.

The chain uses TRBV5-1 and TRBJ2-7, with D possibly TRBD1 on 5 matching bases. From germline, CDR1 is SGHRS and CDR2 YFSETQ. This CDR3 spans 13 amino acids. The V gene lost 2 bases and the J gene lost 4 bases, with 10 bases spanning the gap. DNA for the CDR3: TGCGCCAGCAGCTTAGACAGATTATACGAGCAGTACTTC. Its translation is CASSLDRLYEQYF. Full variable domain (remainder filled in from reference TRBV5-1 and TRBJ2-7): KAGVTQTPRYLIKTRGQQVTLSCSPISGHRSVSWYQQTPGQGLQFLFEYFSETQRNKGNFPGRFSGRQFSNSRSEMNVSTLELGDSALYLCASSLDRLYEQYFGPGTRLTVT.

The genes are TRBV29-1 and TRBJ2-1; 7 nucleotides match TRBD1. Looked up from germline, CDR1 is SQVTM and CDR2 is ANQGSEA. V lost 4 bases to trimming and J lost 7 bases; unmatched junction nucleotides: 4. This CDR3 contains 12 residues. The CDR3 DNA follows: TGCAGCGTTGGACACAGGGGTAATGAGCAGTTCTTC. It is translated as CSVGHRGNEQFF.

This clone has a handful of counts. The CDR3: CASSMGQYGYTF. The CDR3 coding sequence is TGTGCCAGTAGTATGGGACAGTATGGCTACACCTTC. The chain carries TRBV19 and TRBJ1-2, with 7 bases lining up with TRBD1. Trimming removed 3 bases from V and 5 bases from J; junction bases left unmatched: 0. Germline V gene sequence: CDR1 LNHDA, CDR2 SQIVND (reference sequence). This CDR3 has 12 amino acids.

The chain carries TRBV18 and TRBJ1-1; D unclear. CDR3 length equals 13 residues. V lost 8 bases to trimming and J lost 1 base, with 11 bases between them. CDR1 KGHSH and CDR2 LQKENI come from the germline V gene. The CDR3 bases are TGTGCCAGCACTTACGACAAGAACACTGAAGCTTTCTTT. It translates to CASTYDKNTEAFF. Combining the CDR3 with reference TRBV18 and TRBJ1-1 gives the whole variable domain NAGVMQNPRHLVRRRGQEARLRCSPMKGHSHVYWYRQLPEEGLKFMVYLQKENIIDESGMPKERFSAEFPKEGPSILRIQQVVRGDSAAYFCASTYDKNTEAFFGQGTRLTVV.

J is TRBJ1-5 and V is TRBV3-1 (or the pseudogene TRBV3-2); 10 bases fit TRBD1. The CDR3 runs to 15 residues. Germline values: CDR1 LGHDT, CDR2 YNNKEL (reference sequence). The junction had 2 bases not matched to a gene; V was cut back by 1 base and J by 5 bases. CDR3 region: CASSQGGTGDQPQHF. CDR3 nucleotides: TGTGCCAGCAGCCAAGGTGGGACAGGGGATCAGCCCCAGCATTTT.

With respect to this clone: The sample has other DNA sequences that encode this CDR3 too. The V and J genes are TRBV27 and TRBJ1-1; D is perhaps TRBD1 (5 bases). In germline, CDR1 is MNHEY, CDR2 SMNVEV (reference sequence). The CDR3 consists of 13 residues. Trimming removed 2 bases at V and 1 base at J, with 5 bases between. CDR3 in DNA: TGTGCCAGCAGTTTAGACAGGAACACTGAAGCTTTCTTT. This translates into CASSLDRNTEAFF.

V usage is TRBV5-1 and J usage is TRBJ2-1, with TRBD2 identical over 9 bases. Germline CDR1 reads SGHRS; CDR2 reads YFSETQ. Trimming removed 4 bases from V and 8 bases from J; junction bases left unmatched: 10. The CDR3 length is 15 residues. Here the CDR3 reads CASSGAGGPVYEQFF. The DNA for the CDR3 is TGCGCCAGCAGCGGTGCGGGGGGGCCGGTATATGAGCAGTTCTTC.

DNA for the CDR3: TGTGCCAGCAGCACTAAGACAGGGTACACTGAAGCTTTCTTT. Translation: CASSTKTGYTEAFF. The chain couples TRBV5-4 to TRBJ1-1; 7 bases fit TRBD1. Per germline, CDR1 SGHNT and CDR2 YYREEE (reference sequence). The CDR3 length is 14 residues. J gave up 3 bases and V 4 bases, and 6 bases lay outside the gene matches.

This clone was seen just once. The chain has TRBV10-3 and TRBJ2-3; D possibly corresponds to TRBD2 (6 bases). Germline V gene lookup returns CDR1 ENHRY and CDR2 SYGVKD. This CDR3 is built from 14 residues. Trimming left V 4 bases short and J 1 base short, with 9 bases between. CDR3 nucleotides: TGTGCCATCAGTGCAGGAGGGCGCACAGATACGCAGTATTTT. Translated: CAISAGGRTDTQYF.

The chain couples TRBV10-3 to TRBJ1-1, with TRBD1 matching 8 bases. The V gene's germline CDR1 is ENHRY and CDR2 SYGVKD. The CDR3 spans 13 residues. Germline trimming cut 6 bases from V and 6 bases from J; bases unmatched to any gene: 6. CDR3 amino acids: CAISVDREAEAFF. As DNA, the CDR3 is TGTGCCATCAGCGTGGACAGGGAAGCTGAAGCTTTCTTT.

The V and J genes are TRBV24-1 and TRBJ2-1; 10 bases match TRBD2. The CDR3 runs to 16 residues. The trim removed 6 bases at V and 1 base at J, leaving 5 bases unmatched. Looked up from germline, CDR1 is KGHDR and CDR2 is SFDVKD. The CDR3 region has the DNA TGTGCCACCAGTCGCGGACTAGCGGCGTCCTACAATGAGCAGTTCTTC. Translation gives CATSRGLAASYNEQFF.

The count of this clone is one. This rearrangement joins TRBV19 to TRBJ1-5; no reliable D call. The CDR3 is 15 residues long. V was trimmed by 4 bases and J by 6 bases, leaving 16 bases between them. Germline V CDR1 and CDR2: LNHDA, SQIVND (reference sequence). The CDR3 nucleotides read TGTGCCAGTAGTAGGGTCCCAGGAGGCGGTCAGCCCCAGCATTTT. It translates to CASSRVPGGGQPQHF. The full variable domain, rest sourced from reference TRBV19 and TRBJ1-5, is DGGITQSPKYLFRKEGQNVTLSCEQNLNHDAMYWYRQDPGQGLRLIYYSQIVNDFQKGDIAEGYSVSREKKESFPLTVTSAQKNPTAFYLCASSRVPGGGQPQHFGDGTRLSIL.